What follows describes a single TCR beta chain. The source of the sample is a study of blood T cell repertoires in COVID-19. The overall study: Sites across the United States, Italy and Spain contributed samples from acute and convalescent COVID-19. Sources were T cells, B-cell-depleted T cells, or PBMCs; the material itself was cDNA or gDNA.

Per the authors' pipeline: Amplifying reference gene primers gave estimates of nucleated cell counts. Here immunoSEQ multiplex PCR was the method, and the copy in TCRdb shows in-frame clones only, minus some. Clone size and V and J calls were adopted from that table, with D and trimming inferred from the DNA. The sample carries a few hundred thousand clones, 85% recorded once. Deletions cut 1 base from V and 7 bases from J, with 7 bases between. The germline gives CDR1 DFQATT, CDR2 SNEGSKA (reference sequence). CDR3 length: 11 amino acids. Sequenced input: peripheral blood. The genes are TRBV20-1 and TRBJ1-1; unclear D gene. The receptor comes from a woman in her late teens or twenties with acute or convalescent COVID-19. The CDR3 region has the DNA TGCAGTGCTAGAGTCCCCTTTGAAGCTTTCTTT. It encodes CSARVPFEAFF.